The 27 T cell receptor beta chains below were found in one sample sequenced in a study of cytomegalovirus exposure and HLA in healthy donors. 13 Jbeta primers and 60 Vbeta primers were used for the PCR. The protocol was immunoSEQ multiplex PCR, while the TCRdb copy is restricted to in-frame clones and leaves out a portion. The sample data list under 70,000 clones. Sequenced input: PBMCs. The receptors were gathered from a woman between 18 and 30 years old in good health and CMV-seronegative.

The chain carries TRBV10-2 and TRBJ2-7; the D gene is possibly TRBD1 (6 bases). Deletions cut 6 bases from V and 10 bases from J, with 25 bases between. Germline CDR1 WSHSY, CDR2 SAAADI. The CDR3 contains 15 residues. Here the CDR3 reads CASRHTSRTVGGQYF. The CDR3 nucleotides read TGCGCCAGCAGGCACACTTCTCGGACAGTCGGAGGTCAGTACTTC.

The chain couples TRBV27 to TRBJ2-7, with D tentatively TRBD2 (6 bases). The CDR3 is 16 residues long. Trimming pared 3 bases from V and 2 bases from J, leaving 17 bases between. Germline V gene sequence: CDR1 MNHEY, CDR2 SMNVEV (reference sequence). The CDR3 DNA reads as TGTGCCAGCAGTTTTCGTGGAGGAGGGATTCCCTACGAGCAGTACTTC. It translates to CASSFRGGGIPYEQYF.

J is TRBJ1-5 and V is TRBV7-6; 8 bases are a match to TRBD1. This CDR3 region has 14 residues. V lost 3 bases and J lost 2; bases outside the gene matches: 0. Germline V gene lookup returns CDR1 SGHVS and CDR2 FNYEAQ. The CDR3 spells CASSLDRGNQPQHF. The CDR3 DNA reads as TGTGCCAGCAGCTTGGACAGGGGCAATCAGCCCCAGCATTTT.

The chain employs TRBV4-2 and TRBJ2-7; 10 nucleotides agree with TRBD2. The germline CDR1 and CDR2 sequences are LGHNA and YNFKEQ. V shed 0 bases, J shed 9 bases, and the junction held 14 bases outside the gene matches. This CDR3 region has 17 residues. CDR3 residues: CASSQDGSGGRGLGQYF. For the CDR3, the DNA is TGTGCCAGCAGCCAAGATGGTAGCGGGGGGAGGGGCCTTGGGCAGTACTTC.

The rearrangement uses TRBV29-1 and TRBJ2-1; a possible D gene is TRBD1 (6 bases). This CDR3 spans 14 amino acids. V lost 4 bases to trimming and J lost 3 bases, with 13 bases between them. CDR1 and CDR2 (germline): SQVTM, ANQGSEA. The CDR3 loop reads CSVGTDPYYNEQFF. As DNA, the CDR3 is TGCAGCGTTGGGACAGACCCTTACTACAATGAGCAGTTCTTC.

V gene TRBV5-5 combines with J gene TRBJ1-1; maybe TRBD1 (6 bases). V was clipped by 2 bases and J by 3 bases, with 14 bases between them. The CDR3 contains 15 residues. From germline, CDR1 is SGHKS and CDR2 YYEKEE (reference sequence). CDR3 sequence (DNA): TGTGCCAGCAGCTTTACGGGGGGGGCGGACACTGAAGCTTTCTTT. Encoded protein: CASSFTGGADTEAFF.

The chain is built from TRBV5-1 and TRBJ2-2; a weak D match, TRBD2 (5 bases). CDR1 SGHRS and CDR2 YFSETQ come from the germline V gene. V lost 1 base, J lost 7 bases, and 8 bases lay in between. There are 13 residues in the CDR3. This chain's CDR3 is CASSLRGFGELFF. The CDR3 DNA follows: TGCGCCAGCAGCTTGCGGGGTTTCGGGGAGCTGTTTTTT.

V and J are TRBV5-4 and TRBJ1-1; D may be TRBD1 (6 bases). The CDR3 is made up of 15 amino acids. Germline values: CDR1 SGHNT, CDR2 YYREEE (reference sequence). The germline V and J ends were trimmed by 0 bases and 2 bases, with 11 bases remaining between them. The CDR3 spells CASSLAPGANTEAFF. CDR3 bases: TGTGCCAGCAGCTTGGCTCCAGGGGCAAACACTGAAGCTTTCTTT.

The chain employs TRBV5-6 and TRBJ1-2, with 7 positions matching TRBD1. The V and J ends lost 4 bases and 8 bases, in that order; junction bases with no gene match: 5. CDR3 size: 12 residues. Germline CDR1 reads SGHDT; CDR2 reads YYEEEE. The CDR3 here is CASSDTGDGYTF. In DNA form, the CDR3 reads TGTGCCAGCAGCGACACAGGGGACGGCTACACCTTC.

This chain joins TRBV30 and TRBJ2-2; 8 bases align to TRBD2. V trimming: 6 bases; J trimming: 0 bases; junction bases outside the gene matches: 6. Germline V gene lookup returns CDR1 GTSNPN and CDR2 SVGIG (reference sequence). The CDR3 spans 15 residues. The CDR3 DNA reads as TGTGCCTGTCAGCCGGGACTAGCGAACACCGGGGAGCTGTTTTTT. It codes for CACQPGLANTGELFF. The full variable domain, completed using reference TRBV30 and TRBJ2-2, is SQTIHQWPATLVQPVGSPLSLECTVEGTSNPNLYWYRQAAGRGLQLLFYSVGIGQISSEVPQNLSASRPQDRQFILSSKKLLLSDSGFYLCACQPGLANTGELFFGEGSRLTVL.

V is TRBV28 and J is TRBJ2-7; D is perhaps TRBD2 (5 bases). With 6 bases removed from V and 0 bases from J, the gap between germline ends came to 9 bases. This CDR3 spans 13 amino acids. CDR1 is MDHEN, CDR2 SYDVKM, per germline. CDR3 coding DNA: TGTGCCAGCAGCAGAGGGAGCTCCTACGAGCAGTACTTC. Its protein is CASSRGSSYEQYF.

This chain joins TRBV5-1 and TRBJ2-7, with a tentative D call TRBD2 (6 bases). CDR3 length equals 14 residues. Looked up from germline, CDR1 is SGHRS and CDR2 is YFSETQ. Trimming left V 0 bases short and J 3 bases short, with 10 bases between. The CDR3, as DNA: TGCGCCAGCAGCTTGGATCCCGGGAGCTACGAGCAGTACTTC. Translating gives CASSLDPGSYEQYF.

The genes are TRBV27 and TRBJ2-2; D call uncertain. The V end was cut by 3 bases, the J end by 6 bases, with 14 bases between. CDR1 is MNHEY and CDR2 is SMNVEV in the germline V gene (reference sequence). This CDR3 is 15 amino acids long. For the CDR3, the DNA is TGTGCCAGCAGTTTGGAGCCCCGTGGGTCCGGGGAGCTGTTTTTT. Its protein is CASSLEPRGSGELFF.

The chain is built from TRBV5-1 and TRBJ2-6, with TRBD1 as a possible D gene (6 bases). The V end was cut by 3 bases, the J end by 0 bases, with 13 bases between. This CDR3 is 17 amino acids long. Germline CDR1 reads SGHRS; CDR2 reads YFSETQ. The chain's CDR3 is CASSWTALGSGANVLTF. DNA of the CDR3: TGCGCCAGCAGCTGGACAGCTTTGGGCTCTGGGGCCAACGTCCTGACTTTC.

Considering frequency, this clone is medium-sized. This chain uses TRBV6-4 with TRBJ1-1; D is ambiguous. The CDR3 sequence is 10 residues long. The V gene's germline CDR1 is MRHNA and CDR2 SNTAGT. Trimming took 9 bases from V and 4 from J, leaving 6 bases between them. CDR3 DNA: TGTGCCAGGAGAGGCACTGAAGCTTTCTTT. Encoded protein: CARRGTEAFF.

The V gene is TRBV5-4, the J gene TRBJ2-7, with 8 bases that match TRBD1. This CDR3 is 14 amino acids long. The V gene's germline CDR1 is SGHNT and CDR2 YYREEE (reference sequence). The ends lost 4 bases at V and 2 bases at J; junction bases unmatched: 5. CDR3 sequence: CASSVDRGAYEQYF. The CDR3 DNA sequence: TGTGCCAGCAGCGTCGACAGGGGAGCCTACGAGCAGTACTTC.

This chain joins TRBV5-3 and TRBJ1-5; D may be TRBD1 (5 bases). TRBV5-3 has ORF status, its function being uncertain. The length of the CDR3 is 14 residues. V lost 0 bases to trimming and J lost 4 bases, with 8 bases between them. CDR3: CARSLVGPNQPQHF. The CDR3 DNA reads TGTGCCAGAAGCTTGGTGGGGCCTAATCAGCCCCAGCATTTT.

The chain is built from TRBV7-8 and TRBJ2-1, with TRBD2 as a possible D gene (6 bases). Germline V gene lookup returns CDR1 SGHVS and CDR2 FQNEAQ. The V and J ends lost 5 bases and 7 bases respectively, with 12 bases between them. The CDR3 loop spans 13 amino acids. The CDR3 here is CASSGWRENEQFF. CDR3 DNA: TGTGCCAGCAGCGGGTGGCGGGAAAATGAGCAGTTCTTC. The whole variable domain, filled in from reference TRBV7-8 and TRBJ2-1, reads GAGVSQSPRYKVAKRGQDVALRCDPISGHVSLFWYQQALGQGPEFLTYFQNEAQLDKSGLPSDRFFAERPEGSVSTLKIQRTQQEDSAVYLCASSGWRENEQFFGPGTRLTVL.

CDR3 protein: CAWSVLEGQPQHF. For the CDR3, the DNA is TGTGCCTGGAGTGTTCTCGAGGGCCAGCCCCAGCATTTT. The chain joins TRBV30 to TRBJ1-5; D uncertain. Deletions cut 0 bases from V and 7 bases from J, with 10 bases between. This CDR3 is 13 amino acids long. Germline CDR1 is GTSNPN and CDR2 is SVGIG (reference sequence).

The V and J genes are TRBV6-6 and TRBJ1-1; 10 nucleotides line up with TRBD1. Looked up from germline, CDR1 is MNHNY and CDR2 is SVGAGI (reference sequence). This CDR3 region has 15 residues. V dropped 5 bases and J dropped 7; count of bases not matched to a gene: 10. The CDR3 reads CASSDPGQGMHEAFF. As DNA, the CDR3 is TGTGCCAGCAGTGATCCGGGACAGGGGATGCATGAAGCTTTCTTT.

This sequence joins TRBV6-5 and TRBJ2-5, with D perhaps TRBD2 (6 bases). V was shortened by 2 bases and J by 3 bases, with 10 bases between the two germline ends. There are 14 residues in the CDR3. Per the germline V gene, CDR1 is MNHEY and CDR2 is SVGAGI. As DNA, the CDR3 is TGTGCCAGCAGTTACACAGGAGGGGAAGAGACCCAGTACTTC. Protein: CASSYTGGEETQYF.

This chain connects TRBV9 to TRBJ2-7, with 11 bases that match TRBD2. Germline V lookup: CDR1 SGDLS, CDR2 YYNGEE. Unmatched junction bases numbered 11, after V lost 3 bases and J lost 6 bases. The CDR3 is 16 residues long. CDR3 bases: TGTGCCAGCAGCGCTATAGGGACTAGCGGACCTGGCGAGCAGTACTTC. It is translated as CASSAIGTSGPGEQYF.

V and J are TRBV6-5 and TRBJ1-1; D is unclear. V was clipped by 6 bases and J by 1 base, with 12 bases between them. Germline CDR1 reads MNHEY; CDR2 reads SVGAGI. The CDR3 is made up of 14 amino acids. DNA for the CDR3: TGTGCCAGCAGCTACACCGCAGAGAACACTGAAGCTTTCTTT. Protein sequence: CASSYTAENTEAFF.

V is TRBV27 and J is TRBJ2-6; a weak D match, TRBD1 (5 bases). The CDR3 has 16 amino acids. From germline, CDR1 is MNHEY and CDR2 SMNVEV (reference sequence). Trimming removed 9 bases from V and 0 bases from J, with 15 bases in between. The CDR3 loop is CARGGRDISGANVLTF. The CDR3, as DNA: TGTGCCAGAGGCGGCAGGGATATCTCTGGGGCCAACGTCCTGACTTTC.

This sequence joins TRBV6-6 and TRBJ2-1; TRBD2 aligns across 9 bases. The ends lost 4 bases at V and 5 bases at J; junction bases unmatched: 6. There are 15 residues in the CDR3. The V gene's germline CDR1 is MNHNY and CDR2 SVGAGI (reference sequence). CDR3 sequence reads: CASSFRLAANNEQFF. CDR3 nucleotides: TGTGCCAGCAGTTTCCGACTAGCGGCTAACAATGAGCAGTTCTTC.

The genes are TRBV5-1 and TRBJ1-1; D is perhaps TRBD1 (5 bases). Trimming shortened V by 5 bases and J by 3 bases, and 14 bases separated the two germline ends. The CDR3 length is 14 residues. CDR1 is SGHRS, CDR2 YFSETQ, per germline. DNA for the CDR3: TGCGCCAGCAGAAACCGGGGGGTAGACACTGAAGCTTTCTTT. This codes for CASRNRGVDTEAFF.

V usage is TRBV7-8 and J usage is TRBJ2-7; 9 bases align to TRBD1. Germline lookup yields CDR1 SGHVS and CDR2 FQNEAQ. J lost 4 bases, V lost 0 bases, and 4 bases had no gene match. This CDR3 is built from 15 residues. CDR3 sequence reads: CASSLAGTGLYEQYF. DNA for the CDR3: TGTGCCAGCAGCTTAGCCGGGACAGGGCTTTACGAGCAGTACTTC.